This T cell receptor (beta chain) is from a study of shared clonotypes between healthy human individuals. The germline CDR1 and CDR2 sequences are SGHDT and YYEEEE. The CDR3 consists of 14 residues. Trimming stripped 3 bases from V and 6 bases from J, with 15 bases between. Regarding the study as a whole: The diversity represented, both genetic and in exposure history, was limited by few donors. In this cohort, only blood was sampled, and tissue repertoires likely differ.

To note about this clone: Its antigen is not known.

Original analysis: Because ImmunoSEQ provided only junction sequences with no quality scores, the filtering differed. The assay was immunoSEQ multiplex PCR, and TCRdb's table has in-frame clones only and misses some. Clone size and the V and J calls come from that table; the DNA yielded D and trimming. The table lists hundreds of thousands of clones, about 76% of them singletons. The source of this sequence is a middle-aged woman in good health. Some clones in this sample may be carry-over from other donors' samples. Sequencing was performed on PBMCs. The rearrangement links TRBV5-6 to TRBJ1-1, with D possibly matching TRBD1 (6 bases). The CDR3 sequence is CASSSTQGLAEAFF. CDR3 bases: TGTGCCAGCAGCTCTACACAGGGCTTGGCTGAAGCTTTCTTT.